This is a list of T cell receptor beta chains from one sample in a study of identical twins. MiXCR was run by TCRdb on the 5' RACE reads, yielding one entry per CDR3 protein. The sample lists more than 400,000 distinct CDR3 sequences; around 15% were seen once. The data were also submitted as part of a second study, on yellow fever vaccine responses in identical twins.

What was sequenced was CD4+ T cells sorted from blood. Every receptor here comes from a woman under 30 in good health. Both conserved end residues are part of each CDR3. The order of the fields is clone size, D gene, V gene, J gene, CDR3 protein, CDR3 DNA. D genes are given only for firm matches. Expanded clones get a size class; other rows say once, few or many, or leave the size out.

clone_size: .
d_call: TRBD1
v_call: TRBV12-3/TRBV12-4
j_call: TRBJ2-1
cdr3_aa: CASSFFLTEGTAIREQFF
cdr3_nt: TGTGCCAGCAGTTTTTTTCTAACCGAGGGGACAGCAATCAGGGAGCAGTTCTTC

clone_size: .
d_call: .
v_call: TRBV12-3/TRBV12-4
j_call: TRBJ2-6
cdr3_aa: CASIPRGGTGANVLTF
cdr3_nt: TGTGCCAGCATCCCCAGAGGGGGGACGGGGGCCAACGTCCTGACTTTC

clone_size: .
d_call: .
v_call: TRBV15
j_call: TRBJ2-5
cdr3_aa: CATSRGLRLEETQYF
cdr3_nt: TGTGCCACCAGCAGAGGACTTCGGTTGGAGGAGACCCAGTACTTC

clone_size: .
d_call: .
v_call: TRBV28
j_call: TRBJ1-1
cdr3_aa: CASRFKTMNTEAFF
cdr3_nt: TGTGCCAGCAGGTTTAAGACCATGAACACTGAAGCTTTCTTT

clone_size: .
d_call: .
v_call: TRBV3-1
j_call: TRBJ2-7
cdr3_aa: CATTTASVINYEQYF
cdr3_nt: TGTGCCACCACCACAGCTAGCGTAATTAACTACGAGCAGTACTTC

clone_size: once
d_call: TRBD2
v_call: TRBV19
j_call: TRBJ2-2
cdr3_aa: CASSRTSGYPGELFF
cdr3_nt: TGTGCCAGTAGTAGGACTAGCGGTTACCCCGGGGAGCTGTTTTTT

clone_size: few
d_call: TRBD2
v_call: TRBV12-3/TRBV12-4
j_call: TRBJ2-1
cdr3_aa: CASSASGRGSYNEQFF
cdr3_nt: TGTGCCAGCAGTGCGAGCGGGAGGGGATCCTACAATGAGCAGTTCTTC

clone_size: few
d_call: TRBD1
v_call: TRBV5-1
j_call: TRBJ1-4
cdr3_aa: CASSETGQGGEKLFF
cdr3_nt: TGCGCCAGCAGCGAAACCGGACAGGGCGGAGAAAAACTGTTTTTT

clone_size: few
d_call: .
v_call: TRBV6-5
j_call: TRBJ2-1
cdr3_aa: CASSYGRLPYNEQFF
cdr3_nt: TGTGCCAGCAGTTACGGGAGACTACCTTACAATGAGCAGTTCTTC

clone_size: few
d_call: TRBD1
v_call: TRBV10-3
j_call: TRBJ1-2
cdr3_aa: CATAPTGGDYTF
cdr3_nt: TGTGCCACCGCCCCGACAGGGGGGGACTACACCTTC

clone_size: .
d_call: .
v_call: TRBV12-3/TRBV12-4
j_call: TRBJ1-2
cdr3_aa: CASSPDKDYGYTF
cdr3_nt: TGTGCCAGCAGCCCCGACAAGGACTATGGCTACACCTTC